One and the same sample provided the 3 T cell receptor delta chains below, sequenced in a study of γδ T cells in repeated Plasmodium falciparum infection. TCRdb fed the multiplex PCR reads to CATT. The sample yields 85,000 to 95,000 delta-chain clones, about 1.5% seen once. Flow sorting of PBMC yielded separate Vgamma9/Vdelta2+ and Vdelta2-negative gammadelta T cell populations for bulk repertoire analysis. The sequenced sample consisted of gamma-delta T cells from blood. Receptors were obtained from a pool of human donors (malaria-infected and uninfected, not separated).

This clone was seen ten or more times. A much larger clonotype is one base distant, so this may be a read error. Other DNA sequences in the sample encode the same CDR3. The V and J genes are TRDV1 and TRDJ1; 7 bases match TRDD3. The germline gives CDR1 TSWWSYY, CDR2 QGS. The CDR3 runs 18 residues. The CDR3 sequence: CALGERLGASGNTDKLIF. CDR3 DNA sequence: TGTGCCCTTGGGGAACGGCTGGGGGCCTCCGGGAACACCGATAAACTCATCTTT.

Remarks on this clone: This probably arose from a read error, given a far larger clone one base away. This same CDR3 is encoded by further DNA sequences in the sample. The chain recombines TRDV1 with TRDJ1; TRDD2 matches 8 bases. Germline CDR1 and CDR2: TSWWSYY and QGS. This CDR3 is built from 19 residues. The DNA for the CDR3 is TGTGCTCTTGGGGAACTTCATCTTCCTACGAAGGGTTCCACCGACAAACTCATCTTT. Its protein product is CALGELHLPTKGSTDKLIF.

This clone came up a few times. This sequence is one base from a far larger clone and is likely a read error. The identical CDR3 is also encoded by other nucleotide sequences in the sample. The genes are TRDV2 and TRDJ1, with TRDD3 matching over 10 bases. Here the J gene came from matching the DNA to germline, since TCRdb omits it. The CDR3 extends over 17 amino acids. Trimming removed 0 bases from V and 0 bases from J; junction bases left unmatched: 6. Germline CDR1 and CDR2: GEAIGNYY and EKD. CDR3 region: CACDTVGTGGYTDKLIF. As DNA, the CDR3 is TGTGCCTGTGACACCGTTGGTACTGGGGGATACACCGATAAACTCATCTTT.